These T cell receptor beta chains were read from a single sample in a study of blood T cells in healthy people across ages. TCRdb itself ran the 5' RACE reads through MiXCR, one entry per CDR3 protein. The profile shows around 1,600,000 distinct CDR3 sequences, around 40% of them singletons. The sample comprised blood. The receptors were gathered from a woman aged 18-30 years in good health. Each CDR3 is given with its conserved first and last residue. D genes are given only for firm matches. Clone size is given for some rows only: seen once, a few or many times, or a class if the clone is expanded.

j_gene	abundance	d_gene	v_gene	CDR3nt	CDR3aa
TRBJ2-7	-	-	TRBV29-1	TGCAGCGGGGGAGAGCTCTACGAGCAGTACTTC	CSGGELYEQYF
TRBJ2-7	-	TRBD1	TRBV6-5	TGTGCCAGCAGTTACTCGGACGGGACAGCAACCTACGAGCAGTACTTC	CASSYSDGTATYEQYF
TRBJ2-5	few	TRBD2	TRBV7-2	TGTGCCAGCAGCTTGGCGGCTAGCGGGAGGTTACAAGAGACCCAGTACTTC	CASSLAASGRLQETQYF
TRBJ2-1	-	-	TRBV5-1	TGCGCCAGCAGCCTAAACAGACCAGGACTATACGAGCAGTTCTTC	CASSLNRPGLYEQFF
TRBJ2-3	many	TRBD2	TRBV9	TGTGCCAGCAGCGCCGTAGGAGCGGGAGTGGCAGATACGCAGTATTTT	CASSAVGAGVADTQYF
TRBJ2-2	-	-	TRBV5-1	TGCGCCAGCAGCTTGTCCGACCCCGGGGAGCTGTTTTTT	CASSLSDPGELFF
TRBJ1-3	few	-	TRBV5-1	TGCGCCAGCAGCTACCAGGGCTCTGGAAACACCATATATTTT	CASSYQGSGNTIYF
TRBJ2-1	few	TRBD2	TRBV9	TGTGCCAGCAGCGTAGCTAGCGGGGGGGCGGAAAATGAGCAGTTCTTC	CASSVASGGAENEQFF
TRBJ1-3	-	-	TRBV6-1	TGTGCCAGCAGGGAAGTGGGCGTCGGAAACACCATATATTTT	CASREVGVGNTIYF
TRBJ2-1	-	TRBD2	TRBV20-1	TGCAGTGCTAGAGTCCAGCGGGAGACTGAGCAGTTCTTC	CSARVQRETEQFF
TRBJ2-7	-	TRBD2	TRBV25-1	TGTGCCAGCAGTGAAGTATCGCAGGGCGGGAGCTCCTACAATGAGCAGTACTTC	CASSEVSQGGSSYNEQYF
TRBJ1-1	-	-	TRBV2	TGTGCCAGCAGGGGGTCGGGAGAAGCTTTCTTT	CASRGSGEAFF
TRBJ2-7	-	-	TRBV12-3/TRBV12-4	TGTGCCAGCAGCTCGGTGGTGGGGCGGGACGAGCAGTACTTC	CASSSVVGRDEQYF
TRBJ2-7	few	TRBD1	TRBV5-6	TGTGCCAGCAGCCCCATGACAGGGGGCTTTTACAATGAGCAGTACTTC	CASSPMTGGFYNEQYF
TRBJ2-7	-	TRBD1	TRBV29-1	TGCAGCGCCGAGGACAGGGCAACCTACGAGCAGTACTTC	CSAEDRATYEQYF
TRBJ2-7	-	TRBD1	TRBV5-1	TGCGCCAGCAGCGATCGGACAGGGTCGGATGAGCAGTACTTC	CASSDRTGSDEQYF
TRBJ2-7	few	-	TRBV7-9	TGTGCCAGCAGCTCCCTGGGGGCGGGCTACAATGAGCAGTACTTC	CASSSLGAGYNEQYF
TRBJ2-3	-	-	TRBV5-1	TGCGCCAGCAGCTTGGATTCAGGGATGGGCACAGATACGCAGTATTTT	CASSLDSGMGTDTQYF
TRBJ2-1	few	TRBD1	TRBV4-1	TGCGCCAGCAGCCAAGGGGACAGGGCGTACAATGAGCAGTTCTTC	CASSQGDRAYNEQFF
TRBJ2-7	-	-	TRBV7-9	TGTGCCAGCAGCTTAGTACAAACCGACGAGCAGTACTTC	CASSLVQTDEQYF
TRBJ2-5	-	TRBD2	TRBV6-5	TGTGCCAGCAGTTACGATAGCGGGGGGGCGTACAATGAGCAGTACTTC	CASSYDSGGAYNEQYF
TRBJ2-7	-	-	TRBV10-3	TGTGCCATCAGGACTACCGCCTCCTACAATGAGCAGTACTTC	CAIRTTASYNEQYF
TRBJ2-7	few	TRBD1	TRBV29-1	TGCAGCGTTGAGCAGGGGGACGAGCAGTACTTC	CSVEQGDEQYF
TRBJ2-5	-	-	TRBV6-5	TGTGCCAGCAGTTACCGATACGGACATGAGCAGTACTTC	CASSYRYGHEQYF
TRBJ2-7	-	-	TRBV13	TGTGCCAGCAGCTTCAGCGGACTTGGCTCCTACGAGCAGTACTTC	CASSFSGLGSYEQYF
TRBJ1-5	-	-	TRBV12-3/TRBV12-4	TGTGCCAGCAGTTTTGTGGGGTCTGGCAATCAGCCCCAGCATTTT	CASSFVGSGNQPQHF
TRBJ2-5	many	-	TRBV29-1	TGCAGCGTTAGGTCCTCCACGAGGTACTTC	CSVRSSTRYF
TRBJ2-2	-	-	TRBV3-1	TGTGCCAGCAGCCCCCGGGACATGAGGTCCGGGGAGCTGTTTTTT	CASSPRDMRSGELFF
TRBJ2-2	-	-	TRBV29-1	TGCAGCGTCGTAGGACCGAGGAACACCGGGGAGCTGTTTTTT	CSVVGPRNTGELFF
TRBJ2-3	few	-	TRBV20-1	TGCAGTGCTCGGGCCTACTCAAGGCCAGATACGCAGTATTTT	CSARAYSRPDTQYF
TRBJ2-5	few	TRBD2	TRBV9	TGTGCCAGCAGCGAGGGACTAGCGCAAAACTTCCAAGAGACCCAGTACTTC	CASSEGLAQNFQETQYF
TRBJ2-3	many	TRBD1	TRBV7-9	TGTGCCAGCAGCTCCCGGGACAGGAGCACAGATACGCAGTATTTT	CASSSRDRSTDTQYF
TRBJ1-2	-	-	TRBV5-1	TGTGCCAGCAGTTTCGACGGTAACTATGGCTACACCTTC	CASSFDGNYGYTF